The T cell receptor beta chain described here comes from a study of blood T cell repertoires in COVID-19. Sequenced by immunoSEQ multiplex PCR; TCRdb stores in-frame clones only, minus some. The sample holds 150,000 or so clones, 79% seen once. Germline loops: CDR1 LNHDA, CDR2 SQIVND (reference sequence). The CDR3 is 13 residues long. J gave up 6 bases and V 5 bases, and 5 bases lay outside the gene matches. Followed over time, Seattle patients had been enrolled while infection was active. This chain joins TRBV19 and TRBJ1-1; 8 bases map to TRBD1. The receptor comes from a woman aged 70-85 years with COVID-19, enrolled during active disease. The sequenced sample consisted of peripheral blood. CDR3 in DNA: TGTGCCAGTAGTCTGCCACAGGGGGCTGAAGCTTTCTTT. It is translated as CASSLPQGAEAFF.